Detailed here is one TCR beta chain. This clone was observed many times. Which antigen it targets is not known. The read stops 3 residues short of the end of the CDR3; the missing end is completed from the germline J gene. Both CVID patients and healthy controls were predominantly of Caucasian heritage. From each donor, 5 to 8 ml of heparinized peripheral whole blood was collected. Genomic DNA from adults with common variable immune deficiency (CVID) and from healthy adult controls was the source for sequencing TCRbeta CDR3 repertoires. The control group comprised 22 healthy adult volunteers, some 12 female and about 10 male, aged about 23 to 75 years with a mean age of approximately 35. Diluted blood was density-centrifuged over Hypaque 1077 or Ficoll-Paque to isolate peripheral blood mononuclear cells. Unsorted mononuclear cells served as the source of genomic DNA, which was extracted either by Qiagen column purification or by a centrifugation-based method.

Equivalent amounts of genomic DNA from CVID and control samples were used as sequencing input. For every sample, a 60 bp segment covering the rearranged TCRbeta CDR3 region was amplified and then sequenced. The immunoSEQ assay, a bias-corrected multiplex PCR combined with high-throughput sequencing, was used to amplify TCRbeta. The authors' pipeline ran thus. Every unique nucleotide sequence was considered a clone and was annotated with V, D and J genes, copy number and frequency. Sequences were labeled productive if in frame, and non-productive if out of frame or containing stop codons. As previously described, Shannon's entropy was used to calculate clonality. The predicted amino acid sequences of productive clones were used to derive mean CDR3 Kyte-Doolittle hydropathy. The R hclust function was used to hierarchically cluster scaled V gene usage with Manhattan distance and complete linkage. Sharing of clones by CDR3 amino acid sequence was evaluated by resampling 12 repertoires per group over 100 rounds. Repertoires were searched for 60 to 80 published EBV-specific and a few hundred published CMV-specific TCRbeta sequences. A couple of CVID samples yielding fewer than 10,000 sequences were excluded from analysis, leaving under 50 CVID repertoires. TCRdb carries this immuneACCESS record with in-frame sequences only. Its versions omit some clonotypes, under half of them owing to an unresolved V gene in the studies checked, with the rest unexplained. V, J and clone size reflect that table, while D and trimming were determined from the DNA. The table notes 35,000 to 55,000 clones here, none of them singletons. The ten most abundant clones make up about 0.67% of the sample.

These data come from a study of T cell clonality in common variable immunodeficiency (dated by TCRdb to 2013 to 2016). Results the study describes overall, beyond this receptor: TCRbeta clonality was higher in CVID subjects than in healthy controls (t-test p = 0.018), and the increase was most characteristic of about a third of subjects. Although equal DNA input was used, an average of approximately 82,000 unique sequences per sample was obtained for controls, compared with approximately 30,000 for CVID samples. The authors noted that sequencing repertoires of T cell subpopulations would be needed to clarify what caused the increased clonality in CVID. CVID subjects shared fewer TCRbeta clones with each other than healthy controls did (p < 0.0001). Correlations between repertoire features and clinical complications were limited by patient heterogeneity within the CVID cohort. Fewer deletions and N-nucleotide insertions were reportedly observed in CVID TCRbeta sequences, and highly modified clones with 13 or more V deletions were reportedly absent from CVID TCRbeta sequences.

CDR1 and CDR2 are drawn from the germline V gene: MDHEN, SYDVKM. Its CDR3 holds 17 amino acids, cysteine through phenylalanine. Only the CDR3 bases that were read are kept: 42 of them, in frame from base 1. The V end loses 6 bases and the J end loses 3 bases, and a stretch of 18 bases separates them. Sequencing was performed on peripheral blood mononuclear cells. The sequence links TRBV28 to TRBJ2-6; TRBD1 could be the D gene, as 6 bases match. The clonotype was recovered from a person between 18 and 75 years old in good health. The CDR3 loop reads CASSLSQWGLGANVLTF. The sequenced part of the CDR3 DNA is TGTGCCAGCAGCCTGTCCCAGTGGGGGCTTGGGGCCAACGTC.